This T cell receptor (beta chain) emerged from a study of neurological immune-mediated disorders. Regarding the study as a whole: One cluster of related CDR3 sequences contained, by phylogenetic grouping, the repertoires of 18 of 34 multiple sclerosis patients and formed a possible signature.

This clonotype was counted many times. The antigen is not known. The making of cDNA relied on 5'RACE with 10-nucleotide random UMIs. Each CDR3 protein is one row after TCRdb ran MiXCR on the 5' RACE reads. The sample carries around 66,000 distinct CDR3 sequences, roughly 4.4% recorded once. This clonotype was obtained from a woman aged 70-85 years with multiple sclerosis. Material: PBMCs.

The CDR3 bases are TGTGCCAGCAGCCAAGGATTATTCTCGGGGGCGGGAATGAACACCGGGGAGCTGTTTTTT. Translating it yields CASSQGLFSGAGMNTGELFF. This chain links TRBV14 with TRBJ2-2; D is tentatively TRBD1 or TRBD2 (6 bases each). The CDR3 consists of 20 residues. Trimming pared 1 base from V and 1 base from J, leaving 22 bases between. Germline V gene sequence: CDR1 SGHDN, CDR2 FVKESK. Together with reference TRBV14 and TRBJ2-2, the CDR3 gives the full variable domain: EAGVTQFPSHSVIEKGQTVTLRCDPISGHDNLYWYRRVMGKEIKFLLHFVKESKQDESGMPNNRFLAERTGGTYSTLKVQPAELEDSGVYFCASSQGLFSGAGMNTGELFFGEGSRLTVL.